This passage covers 21 T cell receptor beta chains from one sample sequenced in a study of OX40 agonist ivuxolimab in advanced cancers. Profiled with immunoSEQ multiplex PCR; TCRdb holds only in-frame clones, not every one. The sample has fewer than 16,000 clones, roughly three quarters seen once. Sequenced material: CD4+ or CD8+ T cells sorted from blood, taken in a trial of the OX40 agonist ivuxolimab. The receptors were gathered from an adult with an advanced solid tumor such as melanoma, head and neck, liver or kidney cancer.

V is TRBV7-6 and J is TRBJ2-7, with D possibly TRBD2 on 5 matching bases. V was trimmed by 0 bases and J by 7 bases, leaving 7 bases between them. The germline V gene has CDR1 SGHVS and CDR2 FNYEAQ. The CDR3 length is 12 residues. The CDR3 sequence is CASSLAGEEQYF. The CDR3 DNA is TGTGCCAGCAGCTTAGCGGGAGAGGAGCAGTACTTC.

V usage is TRBV10-1 and J usage is TRBJ2-1; D assignment may be TRBD1 or TRBD2 (5 bases each). This CDR3 is 16 amino acids long. Trimming removed 0 bases at V and 4 bases at J, with 13 bases between. CDR1 is WNHNN and CDR2 is SYGVQD in the germline V gene (reference sequence). The CDR3 DNA follows: TGCGCCAGCAGTGAGTCGGGGACGGGCGGATACAATGAGCAGTTCTTC. Translating gives CASSESGTGGYNEQFF.

This clone was counted only a few times. J is TRBJ2-3 and V is TRBV11-2, with 15 nucleotides matching TRBD2. This CDR3 has 19 amino acids. V shed 1 base and J 2 bases; nucleotides not matched to a gene: 7. Germline V gene lookup returns CDR1 SGHAT and CDR2 FQNNGV. The CDR3 loop reads CASSLGLGLAGGPTDTQYF. CDR3 bases: TGTGCCAGCAGCTTAGGGTTGGGACTAGCGGGAGGTCCCACAGATACGCAGTATTTT.

This clone was found once. A read error is the likely source, as a far larger clone sits one nucleotide away. The sample carries other DNA sequences with the same CDR3. This chain joins TRBV5-1 and TRBJ1-4, with D uncertain. CDR3 size: 12 residues. Germline V gene lookup returns CDR1 SGHRS and CDR2 YFSETQ. Trimming took off 3 bases at V and 5 bases at J, with 5 bases between the two ends. The CDR3 loop is CASSYQNEKLFF. In DNA, the CDR3 is TGCGCCAGCAGCTACCAAAATGAAAAACTGTTTTTT.

This clone was found once. V usage is TRBV4-1 and J usage is TRBJ2-2; no definite D call. Germline lookup yields CDR1 MGHRA and CDR2 YSYEKL. V lost 3 bases to trimming and J lost 5 bases, with 4 bases between them. This CDR3 region has 12 residues. This CDR3 reads CASSQDTGELFF. DNA for the CDR3: TGCGCCAGCAGCCAGGATACCGGGGAGCTGTTTTTT.

This chain uses TRBV5-5 with TRBJ2-7; D ambiguous. Germline CDR1 reads SGHKS; CDR2 reads YYEKEE (reference sequence). Trimming pared 0 bases from V and 5 bases from J, leaving 3 bases between. The CDR3 contains 11 residues. CDR3 region: CASSLAHEQYF. CDR3 nucleotide sequence: TGTGCCAGCAGCTTGGCCCACGAGCAGTACTTC.

The V call is TRBV28, the J call TRBJ1-1, with a possible D match to TRBD1 (5 bases). V was trimmed by 3 bases and J by 6 bases, leaving 11 bases between them. The CDR3 is 13 amino acids. Germline V gene data show CDR1 as MDHEN and CDR2 as SYDVKM. The CDR3 nucleotides are TGTGCCAGCAGTTTGACAGAGCTTGCTGAAGCTTTCTTT. It yields the protein CASSLTELAEAFF.

This sequence joins TRBV19 and TRBJ2-7; TRBD1 or TRBD2 may be the D gene (5 bases each). The V gene's germline CDR1 is LNHDA and CDR2 SQIVND (reference sequence). V lost 4 bases and J 0 bases, leaving 13 bases between the germline ends. CDR3 length: 15 residues. CDR3 sequence: CASSTGTVLSYEQYF. CDR3 sequence (DNA): TGTGCCAGTAGTACCGGGACGGTTCTCTCCTACGAGCAGTACTTC. The full variable domain, rest sourced from reference TRBV19 and TRBJ2-7, is DGGITQSPKYLFRKEGQNVTLSCEQNLNHDAMYWYRQDPGQGLRLIYYSQIVNDFQKGDIAEGYSVSREKKESFPLTVTSAQKNPTAFYLCASSTGTVLSYEQYFGPGTRLTVT.

This sequence joins TRBV5-1 and TRBJ2-2; 8 bases line up with TRBD1. Germline CDR1 reads SGHRS; CDR2 reads YFSETQ. The V segment lost 4 bases and the J segment 4 bases; nucleotides outside the gene matches: 9. There are 16 residues in the CDR3. The CDR3 region has the DNA TGCGCCAGCAGCCACTTGACAGGGGCGACCACCGGGGAGCTGTTTTTT. Translated: CASSHLTGATTGELFF.

This clone appeared a single time. CDR3 nucleotide sequence: TGTGCCAGCAGCAGACAGGGGGCTGCCCAGCATTTT. Protein sequence: CASSRQGAAQHF. The chain carries TRBV5-6 and TRBJ1-5, with 10 nucleotides matching TRBD1. Germline CDR1 and CDR2: SGHDT and YYEEEE. V was clipped by 4 bases and J by 11 bases; unmatched bases: 3. The CDR3 totals 12 residues.

This clone occurred a few times. The chain employs TRBV7-9 and TRBJ2-7, with D unclear. Germline-derived CDR1 and CDR2 are SEHNR and FQNEAQ (reference sequence). Trimming cost V 0 bases and J 6 bases, with 6 bases left between them. This CDR3 contains 12 residues. CDR3 in DNA: TGTGCCAGCAGCTTAGCGGCCTCCGAGCAGTACTTC. It codes for CASSLAASEQYF.

V and J are TRBV19 and TRBJ2-1; 8 bases line up with TRBD1. The CDR3 is 18 residues long. The junction had 8 bases not matched to a gene; V was cut back by 1 base and J by 0 bases. From germline, CDR1 is LNHDA and CDR2 SQIVND (reference sequence). CDR3: CASSIVWTGTNSYNEQFF. The CDR3 DNA is TGTGCCAGTAGTATAGTCTGGACAGGGACGAACTCCTACAATGAGCAGTTCTTC.

The gene calls are TRBV27 and TRBJ2-7; 8 nucleotides align to TRBD2. The CDR3 extends over 12 amino acids. Trimming removed 8 bases from V and 5 bases from J; junction bases left unmatched: 5. Germline values: CDR1 MNHEY, CDR2 SMNVEV (reference sequence). The CDR3 here is CASRAGGHEQYF. The DNA for the CDR3 is TGTGCCAGCCGGGCGGGAGGCCACGAGCAGTACTTC.

The chain uses TRBV29-1 and TRBJ2-3, with TRBD2 matching over 8 bases. Germline CDR1 and CDR2: SQVTM and ANQGSEA. The trim removed 2 bases at V and 12 bases at J, leaving 1 base unmatched. The CDR3 has 10 amino acids. CDR3 protein: CSVELAGQYF. DNA for the CDR3: TGCAGCGTTGAACTAGCGGGCCAGTATTTT.

This clone has a single count. This sequence may be a read error, since a much larger clone differs from it by one base. V usage is TRBV11-2 and J usage is TRBJ2-4; no firm D call. With 5 bases removed from V and 6 bases from J, the gap between germline ends came to 8 bases. This CDR3 contains 12 residues. The germline CDR1 and CDR2 sequences are SGHAT and FQNNGV. CDR3 amino acids: CASSPDGNIQYF. CDR3 sequence (DNA): TGTGCCAGCAGCCCCGACGGAAACATTCAGTACTTC.

The chain joins TRBV2 to TRBJ2-2; 12 nucleotides align to TRBD2. Per germline, CDR1 SNHLY and CDR2 FYNNEI. J gave up 5 bases and V 3 bases, and 4 bases lay outside the gene matches. This CDR3 comprises 16 residues. For the CDR3, the DNA is TGTGCCAGCAGTGACCCTAGCGGGAGGGGGACCGGGGAGCTGTTTTTT. It codes for CASSDPSGRGTGELFF.

This clone was counted a few times. The same CDR3 also results from other DNA sequences found in this sample. This chain uses TRBV9 with TRBJ1-3, with D perhaps matching TRBD1 (5 bases). V lost 1 base and J lost 2, with 7 bases in between. CDR3 length: 14 residues. Germline V gene sequence: CDR1 SGDLS, CDR2 YYNGEE. CDR3 coding DNA: TGTGCCAGCAGCGTAACCAGGGCTGGAAACACCATATATTTT. Protein product: CASSVTRAGNTIYF. The entire variable domain, with the rest obtained from reference TRBV9 and TRBJ1-3, is as follows: DSGVTQTPKHLITATGQRVTLRCSPRSGDLSVYWYQQSLDQGLQFLIQYYNGEERAKGNILERFSAQQFPDLHSELNLSSLELGDSALYFCASSVTRAGNTIYFGEGSWLTVV.

V and J are TRBV5-5 and TRBJ1-2; weak D call: TRBD1 (5 bases). Germline assignment: CDR1 SGHKS and CDR2 YYEKEE (reference sequence). Trimming left V 4 bases short and J 3 bases short, with 16 bases between. This CDR3 has 15 amino acids. The CDR3 reads CASSQQGQGDYGYTF. CDR3 sequence (DNA): TGTGCCAGCAGCCAGCAGGGCCAGGGTGACTATGGCTACACCTTC.

Notes on this clone: Other nucleotide sequences in the sample specify the same CDR3. This chain connects TRBV7-9 to TRBJ2-3; D is unresolved. The CDR3 is 11 amino acids. Per the germline V gene, CDR1 is SEHNR and CDR2 is FQNEAQ (reference sequence). With 5 bases removed from V and 4 bases from J, the gap between germline ends came to 4 bases. CDR3 protein: CASSPADTQYF. CDR3 nucleotide sequence: TGTGCCAGCAGCCCCGCAGATACGCAGTATTTT.

In regard to this clone: Being one base from a much bigger clone, this may be a read error. V and J are TRBV7-6 and TRBJ2-3; unclear D gene. The CDR3 runs 12 residues. The germline CDR1 and CDR2 sequences are SGHVS and FNYEAQ. Trimming took off 3 bases at V and 1 base at J, with 2 bases between the two ends. The CDR3 here is CASSFGTDTQYF. The CDR3 DNA reads as TGTGCCAGCAGCTTTGGCACAGATACGCAGTATTTT.

This sequence joins TRBV11-2 and TRBJ2-1, with D possibly TRBD1 on 5 matching bases. CDR3 size: 17 residues. The V gene's germline CDR1 is SGHAT and CDR2 FQNNGV. Trimming left V 5 bases short and J 0 bases short, with 17 bases between. The CDR3, as DNA: TGTGCCAGCAGCCCAACCCGTGGGGCGGACTCCTACAATGAGCAGTTCTTC. Translation: CASSPTRGADSYNEQFF.